These T cell receptor beta chains were read from a single sample in a study of CD8 T cells in ankylosing spondylitis. TCRdb processed the 5' RACE reads anew with MiXCR; each CDR3 protein has one entry. The data contain 100,000 to 150,000 distinct CDR3 sequences, 6% to 8.5% of them singletons. Material for sequencing was blood, either unsorted or a sorted T cell fraction (not recorded which). Receptor source: a male donor with ankylosing spondylitis or in good health (not recorded which). Both conserved end residues are part of each CDR3. Rows give clone size only sometimes, using once, few, many, or a class for an expanded clone.

many,TRBJ2-4,TRBV12-3/TRBV12-4,CASSFGFAPKNIQYF
many,TRBJ2-6,TRBV29-1,CSVDRSGANVLTF
many,TRBJ2-7,TRBV6-1,CASSHWDRLYEQYF
many,TRBJ2-7,TRBV10-3,CATCGRIPSYEQYF
many,TRBJ2-1,TRBV5-1,CASSPGVLAANEQFF
many,TRBJ2-5,TRBV5-1,CASSPTSPETQYF
-,TRBJ1-3,TRBV24-1,CATSDSGQFSGNTIYF
-,TRBJ1-6,TRBV5-1,CASSLEAAAYNSPLHF
many,TRBJ2-3,TRBV5-1,CASSPGPISSTDTQYF
-,TRBJ1-2,TRBV12-3/TRBV12-4,CASSINGVPTYF
many,TRBJ2-3,TRBV4-2,CASSQGAGGQGTQYF
many,TRBJ2-3,TRBV7-9,CASSLGLAGSTDTQYF
many,TRBJ2-7,TRBV5-1,CASSWTGGFYEQYF
few,TRBJ2-1,TRBV5-1,CASSLSLALNNEQFF
many,TRBJ1-5,TRBV19,CASRMGSPRHNQPQHF
-,TRBJ1-2,TRBV12-3/TRBV12-4,CASSLLTGGSYGYTF
many,TRBJ2-5,TRBV5-1,CASSLIGGSETQYF
many,TRBJ2-3,TRBV3-1,CASSHGQRGNTQYF
many,TRBJ2-7,TRBV20-1,CSARAPGEQYF
few,TRBJ2-5,TRBV5-8,CASRHRAQETQYF
many,TRBJ1-4,TRBV5-6,CASSPRSINEKLFF
many,TRBJ1-5,TRBV20-1,CSAREARLSNQPQHF
many,TRBJ1-1,TRBV12-3/TRBV12-4,CASRLPGGGMNTEAFF
many,TRBJ2-1,TRBV20-1,CSAPPSSYNEQFF
many,TRBJ2-7,TRBV5-1,CASSLRASSYEQYF
many,TRBJ1-4,TRBV7-2,CASSLVKGVGEKLFF
many,TRBJ2-2,TRBV12-3/TRBV12-4,CASSTPGAGPTGELFF
many,TRBJ2-1,TRBV12-3/TRBV12-4,CASSPYSGRKFF
many,TRBJ2-2,TRBV3-1,CASSPPAGELFF
many,TRBJ2-3,TRBV7-2,CASSLVGSDTQYF
many,TRBJ2-1,TRBV10-3,CAISQDINNEQFF
few,TRBJ2-2,TRBV18,CASSLRTGELFF
many,TRBJ1-1,TRBV7-3,CASSWSSGVEAEAFF
-,TRBJ1-1,TRBV5-4,CASGGNRGQGREAFF
many,TRBJ1-2,TRBV7-8,CASSLGKGPYGYTF
-,TRBJ2-5,TRBV5-1,CASSFVRVETQYF
many,TRBJ2-3,TRBV5-1,CASSPGGVTDTQYF
-,TRBJ1-2,TRBV3-1,CASSQLRADGYTF
many,TRBJ2-5,TRBV20-1,CSARSGGGQARKETQYF
-,TRBJ1-1,TRBV3-1,CATSPGSAMNTEAFF
-,TRBJ2-7,TRBV10-3,CAITEAPAYEQYF
many,TRBJ2-1,TRBV24-1,CATSDPQVMDEQFF
many,TRBJ2-5,TRBV28,CASNLERVAGVSETQYF
many,TRBJ2-3,TRBV29-1,CSVEPDTQYF
many,TRBJ1-3,TRBV7-9,CASSPGRDPGNTIYF
many,TRBJ2-3,TRBV9,CASSVTSGGALEEDTQYF
many,TRBJ2-7,TRBV5-1,CASLGTNSYEQYF
many,TRBJ2-3,TRBV12-3/TRBV12-4,CASSLIAGQGGSDTQYF
many,TRBJ2-5,TRBV10-3,CAISEWGRETQYF
many,TRBJ1-4,TRBV5-1,CASSLDPPDLDEKLFF
many,TRBJ1-2,TRBV5-6,CASSLRLSYGYTF
many,TRBJ2-1,TRBV24-1,CATSTRLAYEQFF
many,TRBJ1-5,TRBV27,CASSLGDRGHQPQHF
many,TRBJ2-1,TRBV20-1,CSAREGSQGGFLKQFF
many,TRBJ2-5,TRBV27,CASSSLYRDREETQYF